The T cell receptor (beta chain) under discussion was sequenced for a study of shared clonotypes between healthy human individuals (dated by TCRdb to 2018 to 2021). Regarding the study in general: A couple of women and three men aged 18 to 49 years were included in the cohort. For each donor, three plates each were used for CD4 naive and CD4 memory, two plates were used for CD8 naive, and one plate was used for CD8 memory. To estimate repertoire size and how much clonotype sharing occurs between individuals, the study deeply sequenced the blood TCR repertoires of 4 to 6 healthy adults. Libraries were prepared and TCR repertoires were sequenced by different laboratories using diverse techniques, in order to increase sequencing depth and limit assay-specific biases. Between about 0.8 and 9 billion PBMCs per donor were obtained by leukapheresis. Beyond this particular receptor, the publication reports: Compared with non-shared clonotypes, clonotypes shared by all four sorted-subset donors had higher generation probabilities. Sampling was limited to blood, and TCR repertoires in tissue likely differ from TCR repertoires in blood. The genetic and exposure-history diversity represented was limited by the small number of donors. Naive subsets generally had larger estimated clonotype richness than memory subsets did. Pairwise subsampling indicated that sequencing depth was expected to affect the degree of clonotype sharing among donors. Across a few donors, about 5.2% of naive CD4, roughly 3.4% of naive CD8, approximately 2.5% of memory CD4, and over 0.35% of memory CD8 clonotypes were shared. Even with the large sequencing depth, rarefaction of the sorted-subset datasets indicated that sequencing was incomplete.

The donors were healthy, HIV-negative adults who had no recently reported acute infections or vaccinations. All donors were Caucasian adults living in Nashville, Tennessee, USA. CD4+ T cells were enriched through magnetic negative selection, after which naive cells were positively selected on CD45RA and the remaining negative fraction served as the memory subset. After blood collection by leukapheresis, PBMCs were isolated using Ficoll-Histopaque density gradient centrifugation and then cryopreserved in the vapor phase of liquid nitrogen. Analytical flow cytometry was used to check the purity and quantity of every magnetically sorted T cell population. Genomic DNA was isolated from each sorted fraction and quantified by UV absorbance on a Nanodrop 2000c. With respect to this clone: The clone's antigen remains unknown. No much larger clone is present one base from it, and per-base qualities are unavailable.

TCR CDR3 regions were amplified from genomic DNA by multiplex PCR using the deep immunoSEQ assay. Extracted genomic DNA from each cell subset was spread evenly across all wells of several immunoSEQ 96-well plates, with each plate serving as a replicate. Each replicate PCR for sorted subsets received approximately 200 ng genomic DNA, equal to roughly 33,000 T cell genomes. The purified libraries were quantified using a Qubit 3.0 fluorometer, sized with a Bioanalyzer 2100, and then quantified again using the KAPA Library Quantification kit. Every immunoSEQ 96-well plate was sequenced on a dedicated single-read 150-cycle Illumina NextSeq 550 flow cell. The authors processed their data as follows. The immunoSEQ output contained only junctional sequences without quality scores, so filtering could not match that applied to full-length reads. Sequences were annotated with PyIR, a Python wrapper for IgBLAST v1.9, using IMGT germline references to assign V/J genes and CDR3. Reads with weak V/J assignments (E-value above 1e-6), missing CDR3, stop codons, out-of-frame junctions, or ambiguous translated residues were removed. V3J clonotypes were defined by identical inferred V gene, J gene, and CDR3 amino acid sequence. To compute the percentage overlap between repertoires, the number of shared unique clonotypes was divided by the size of the smaller repertoire. Repertoire richness was assessed with RTK rarefaction, the Chao1 estimator, and Recon v2.1 estimates of unobserved clonotypes. OLGA was used to compute generation probabilities for all TCRbeta clonotypes that the gDNA method yielded from a handful of donors. What TCRdb holds here is the immuneACCESS table cut down to in-frame rearrangements. Part of the clones is not present; checked against another copy, under half of the missing clones reflect an unresolved V gene, and the others are unexplained. V, J and clone size are taken as reported in that table, and D and trimming were inferred from the DNA itself. The sample includes around 2.5 million clones, with over 85% observed a single time. The ten largest clones take up 0.36% of the sample.

CDR1 MNHEY and CDR2 SMNVEV were looked up in the germline V gene (reference sequence). A distance of 16 bases separates the germline ends of V and J, which lose 3 bases and 8 bases respectively. Including the terminal cysteine and phenylalanine, the CDR3 comprises 14 residues. This entry keeps only the CDR3 DNA: 42 bases, framed from base 1. The sequence was collected from a man aged 18 to 30 in good health. Some clones in this sample may be carry-over from other donors' samples. Here the chain combines TRBV27 and TRBJ1-1, with TRBD1 perhaps the D gene, on 6 matching bases. Source material: naive CD4+ T cells from PBMCs. Per the publication, the cell subset or site label means: CD45RA+ positively selected. The CDR3 region reads CASSLPGAVPEAFF. The DNA sequence is as follows: TGTGCCAGCAGTTTGCCGGGGGCGGTCCCAGAAGCTTTCTTT.